Below are 10 T cell receptor beta chains sequenced from a single sample in a study of cytomegalovirus exposure and HLA in healthy donors. Amplification used 60 Vbeta primers and 13 Jbeta primers. This table comes from immunoSEQ multiplex PCR, and its TCRdb copy is limited to in-frame clones, with some not included. The repertoire holds about 110,000 clones, approximately 76% seen once, with 7.7% in the top ten. The material sequenced was PBMCs. All receptors come from a woman aged 45-65 years in good health and CMV-seropositive.

The chain recombines TRBV7-6 with TRBJ2-3; no definite D call. Germline values: CDR1 SGHVS, CDR2 FNYEAQ. Trimming left V 5 bases short and J 0 bases short, with 12 bases between. The CDR3 sequence is 15 residues long. CDR3 sequence (DNA): TGTGCCAGCAGCCCCGACACCTATAGCACAGATACGCAGTATTTT. Translating gives CASSPDTYSTDTQYF.

The chain recombines TRBV12-5 with TRBJ1-5, with D unclear. The CDR3 extends over 15 amino acids. V lost 1 base to trimming and J lost 0 bases, with 7 bases between them. Germline lookup yields CDR1 LGHNT and CDR2 FRNRAP. CDR3 sequence (DNA): TGTGCTAGTGGTTTGGGACATTCTAGCAATCAGCCCCAGCATTTT. It codes for CASGLGHSSNQPQHF.

There are a few counts of this clone. The J gene is TRBJ2-1, the V gene TRBV4-3; TRBD2 matches at 13 bases. V gave up 4 bases and J gave up 5 bases; unmatched junction bases: 5. The CDR3 consists of 16 residues. Germline V lookup: CDR1 LGHNA, CDR2 YSLEER. CDR3 protein: CASSPTSGRINNEQFF. In nucleotides, the CDR3 is TGCGCCAGCAGCCCGACTAGCGGGAGGATAAACAATGAGCAGTTCTTC.

This chain connects TRBV7-3 to TRBJ1-6, with D possibly being TRBD1 (5 bases). The length of the CDR3 is 17 residues. The germline V gene has CDR1 SGHTA and CDR2 FQGTGA. Trimming shortened V by 5 bases and J by 9 bases, and 23 bases separated the two germline ends. CDR3 nucleotides: TGTGCCAGCAGCCTGGAGTTAGTAGGGGTTCGTGGTTCACCCCTCCACTTT. Translating it yields CASSLELVGVRGSPLHF.

The gene calls are TRBV21-1 and TRBJ2-2; the table's D call of TRBD2 was not tested on the DNA. TRBV21-1 is given as a pseudogene. This CDR3 is 14 amino acids long. This CDR3 is CASVQRSNTGELFF. Written as DNA, the CDR3 is TGTGCCAGCGTACAGCGGTCCAACACCGGGGAGCTGTTTTTT.

V usage is TRBV11-3 and J usage is TRBJ2-1; tentatively, D is TRBD1 (6 bases). The CDR3 has 14 amino acids. In germline, CDR1 is SGHNT, CDR2 YENEEA. Trimming stripped 0 bases from V and 5 bases from J, with 8 bases between. CDR3 nucleotides: TGTGCCAGCAGCTTAGATCAGGGGAACAATGAGCAGTTCTTC. Its protein is CASSLDQGNNEQFF. Full variable domain (rest looked up from reference TRBV11-3 and TRBJ2-1): EAGVVQSPRYKIIEKKQPVAFWCNPISGHNTLYWYLQNLGQGPELLIRYENEEAVDDSQLPKDRFSAERLKGVDSTLKIQPAELGDSAVYLCASSLDQGNNEQFFGPGTRLTVL.

Concerning this clone: An end of the junction differs from the germline gene, which may be a read error. V is TRBV7-9 and J is TRBJ2-7; 7 positions match TRBD2. Germline CDR1 and CDR2: SEHNR and FQNEAQ (reference sequence). The CDR3 covers 16 residues. CDR3 amino acids: CSSIPRGDRTSYEQYF. The CDR3 nucleotides read TGTTCCAGCATCCCCCGGGGGGACCGGACCTCCTACGAGCAGTACTTC. The full variable domain, completed using reference TRBV7-9 and TRBJ2-7, is DTGVSQNPRHKITKRGQNVTFRCDPISEHNRLYWYRQTLGQGPEFLTYFQNEAQLEKSRLLSDRFSAERPKGSFSTLEIQRTEQGDSAMYLCSSIPRGDRTSYEQYFGPGTRLTVT.

This rearrangement joins TRBV27 to TRBJ2-1; D possibly corresponds to TRBD1 (5 bases). The CDR3 spans 11 residues. Germline V CDR1 and CDR2: MNHEY, SMNVEV (reference sequence). The V gene lost 2 bases and the J gene lost 10 bases, with 6 bases spanning the gap. The CDR3 bases are TGTGCCAGCAGTTTAACAGGAGAGCAGTTCTTC. Amino acid sequence: CASSLTGEQFF.

V is TRBV19 and J is TRBJ2-6; TRBD1 matches at 9 bases. Losses at the gene ends were 6 bases for V and 2 bases for J; bases not matched to a gene: 11. Germline V gene sequence: CDR1 LNHDA, CDR2 SQIVND (reference sequence). This CDR3 contains 18 residues. The CDR3 DNA follows: TGTGCCAGTAGGCGAACAGGGGGCGCCCGGGCTGGGGCCAACGTCCTGACTTTC. It specifies CASRRTGGARAGANVLTF.

V usage is TRBV5-1 and J usage is TRBJ2-5, with TRBD2 matching over 9 bases. Germline CDR1 is SGHRS and CDR2 is YFSETQ. V trimming: 4 bases; J trimming: 4 bases; junction bases outside the gene matches: 8. CDR3 length equals 15 residues. The CDR3 sequence: CASSRGLAVAETQYF. The CDR3 bases are TGCGCCAGCAGCCGGGGACTAGCAGTGGCAGAGACCCAGTACTTC.